This TCR beta chain was recovered during a study of blood T cell repertoires in COVID-19. At the level of the study: There were acute and convalescent COVID-19 samples, and they came from the United States, Italy and Spain. PBMCs, B-cell-depleted T cells, or T cells were the source of the cDNA or gDNA that made up the material.

In the authors' workflow: Reference gene primers were amplified, and this amplification served to estimate nucleated cell counts. Repertoires were generated with immunoSEQ multiplex PCR, while TCRdb's copy carries only in-frame clones and drops some. V and J calls and clone size are given by that table; D and trimming were obtained from the DNA. The sample lists 75,000 to 100,000 clones, over 75% occurring once. From germline, CDR1 is MDHEN and CDR2 SYDVKM. The CDR3 is 12 residues long. Trimming took 8 bases from V and 2 from J, leaving 7 bases between them. Sequences were obtained from peripheral blood. The sequence was obtained from a woman of 80 years or more with acute or convalescent COVID-19. The chain employs TRBV28 and TRBJ1-5, with D uncertain. The CDR3 is CASEEGNQPQHF. The CDR3 DNA follows: TGTGCCAGCGAGGAGGGCAATCAGCCCCAGCATTTT.